These 21 T cell receptor beta chains were sequenced from one sample in a study of radiation and T cells in renal cell carcinoma. Sequencing used immunoSEQ multiplex PCR; TCRdb keeps in-frame clones, though not all of them. The sample comprises some 120,000 clones, around 84% of which are singletons, and under 4% rests with the top ten. Time point described: baseline pretreatment blood. Sample treatment: 15 Gy SBRT to primary tumor, nephrectomy 4 weeks later. Source: blood, taken from a patient whose treatment included radiotherapy and nephrectomy. The source of these receptors is a woman in her sixties or seventies with renal cell carcinoma.

The chain carries TRBV11-2 and TRBJ2-5; weak D call: TRBD1 (6 bases). The CDR3 extends over 17 amino acids. Per the germline V gene, CDR1 is SGHAT and CDR2 is FQNNGV. The V and J ends lost 1 base and 2 bases respectively, with 17 bases between them. The CDR3: CASSLGIQGLGQETQYF. The CDR3 DNA sequence: TGTGCCAGCAGCTTAGGGATCCAGGGGCTCGGGCAAGAGACCCAGTACTTC.

CDR3 protein: CASNDPGEYNEQFF. The CDR3 region has the DNA TGTGCCAGCAATGATCCGGGGGAATACAATGAGCAGTTCTTC. The gene calls are TRBV9 and TRBJ2-1; perhaps TRBD2 as D (6 bases). The germline gives CDR1 SGDLS, CDR2 YYNGEE. V was trimmed by 6 bases and J by 4 bases, leaving 14 bases between them. The CDR3 is made up of 14 amino acids.

The chain carries TRBV27 and TRBJ1-5; possible D gene TRBD1, 5 bases. Germline assignment: CDR1 MNHEY and CDR2 SMNVEV (reference sequence). The CDR3 extends over 15 amino acids. V was pared by 2 bases and J by 2 bases, with 10 bases between. The CDR3 DNA sequence: TGTGCCAGCAGTTTAGGGGGGTTAGGCAATCAGCCCCAGCATTTT. Its translation is CASSLGGLGNQPQHF.

As regards this clone: At one of its ends the junction is not consistent with the germline gene, which may arise from a read error. The chain joins TRBV7-7 to TRBJ2-6, with TRBD1 matching over 10 bases. The V gene's germline CDR1 is SSHAT and CDR2 FNYEAQ (reference sequence). This CDR3 is built from 17 residues. CDR3 loop: CASSPGTGVGGANVLTF. As DNA, the CDR3 is TGTGCTAGCAGCCCAGGGACAGGGGTCGGCGGGGCCAACGTCCTGACTTTC.

This chain connects TRBV6-1 to TRBJ1-4; D remains unclear. Per the germline V gene, CDR1 is MNHNS and CDR2 is SASEGT. The CDR3 runs to 14 residues. Trimming left V 8 bases short and J 0 bases short, with 10 bases between. The CDR3: CASASSTTNEKLFF. DNA of the CDR3: TGTGCCAGCGCCTCCAGCACAACTAATGAAAAACTGTTTTTT.

The chain joins TRBV6-1 to TRBJ1-1; no reliable D call. CDR1 is MNHNS and CDR2 is SASEGT in the germline V gene. The CDR3 contains 13 residues. Trimming took off 3 bases at V and 0 bases at J, with 5 bases between the two ends. The CDR3 nucleotides read TGTGCCAGCAGTGACAACTTGAACACTGAAGCTTTCTTT. Protein product: CASSDNLNTEAFF.

This clone is a singleton in its sample. The genes are TRBV9 and TRBJ2-2; TRBD2 might be the D (5 bases). This CDR3 comprises 14 residues. Germline CDR1 reads SGDLS; CDR2 reads YYNGEE. Trimming left V 4 bases short and J 6 bases short, with 13 bases between. The CDR3 region has the DNA TGTGCCAGCAGCCGAAGACGAGGGCCCGGGGAGCTGTTTTTT. Protein sequence: CASSRRRGPGELFF. Together with reference TRBV9 and TRBJ2-2, the CDR3 gives the full variable domain: DSGVTQTPKHLITATGQRVTLRCSPRSGDLSVYWYQQSLDQGLQFLIQYYNGEERAKGNILERFSAQQFPDLHSELNLSSLELGDSALYFCASSRRRGPGELFFGEGSRLTVL.

CDR3 protein: CSVEDRKEADTQYF. The CDR3 DNA sequence: TGCAGCGTTGAAGATCGAAAGGAGGCAGATACGCAGTATTTT. V is TRBV29-1 and J is TRBJ2-3; maybe TRBD2 (5 bases). Trimming shortened V by 0 bases and J by 4 bases, and 11 bases separated the two germline ends. Per the germline V gene, CDR1 is SQVTM and CDR2 is ANQGSEA. This CDR3 is built from 14 residues.

V and J are TRBV5-4 and TRBJ2-2, with D possibly TRBD2 on 5 matching bases. The CDR3 loop spans 17 amino acids. Trimming shortened V by 3 bases and J by 4 bases, and 19 bases separated the two germline ends. CDR1 and CDR2 (germline): SGHNT, YYREEE (reference sequence). CDR3 DNA sequence: TGTGCCAGCAGCTCCGGACTGGACGGACGTATCACCGGGGAGCTGTTTTTT. Amino acid sequence: CASSSGLDGRITGELFF.

This clone was recorded only once. This CDR3 reads CASRPNVASYNEQFF. Here the CDR3 DNA reads TGTGCAAGTCGCCCCAACGTGGCCTCCTACAATGAGCAGTTCTTC. V and J are TRBV12-2 and TRBJ2-1; the D call TRBD1 from the table was never checked on the DNA. TRBV12-2 is designated a pseudogene. This CDR3 contains 15 residues.

Relative to its sample, this clone is medium-sized. This chain connects TRBV5-8 to TRBJ1-3; D is unclear. The V gene lost 1 base and the J gene lost 7 bases, with 6 bases spanning the gap. The CDR3 runs 12 residues. CDR1 is SGHTS, CDR2 YDEGEE, per germline. CDR3 amino acids: CASSLRQNTIYF. The CDR3 DNA reads TGTGCCAGCAGCTTGAGGCAGAACACCATATATTTT.

This chain uses TRBV7-9 with TRBJ1-1; 11 bases map to TRBD1. The V gene end was trimmed by 4 bases and the J gene end by 3 bases; junction bases not matched to a gene: 16. Germline V gene sequence: CDR1 SEHNR, CDR2 FQNEAQ (reference sequence). CDR3 size: 19 residues. The CDR3 coding sequence is TGTGCCAGCAGCTCATCCCGAGGGACAGGGGGAAGTTTGGACACTGAAGCTTTCTTT. This translates into CASSSSRGTGGSLDTEAFF.

The chain recombines TRBV27 with TRBJ2-2, with 7 bases matching TRBD1. V shed 3 bases and J 5 bases; nucleotides not matched to a gene: 9. In germline, CDR1 is MNHEY, CDR2 SMNVEV (reference sequence). The CDR3 loop spans 16 amino acids. The CDR3 coding sequence is TGTGCCAGCAGTTTCTCCGGGACAGCTCTGACCGGGGAGCTGTTTTTT. It translates to CASSFSGTALTGELFF.

The V gene is TRBV7-2, the J gene TRBJ1-5, with 9 bases that match TRBD1. The germline V gene encodes CDR1 SGHTA and CDR2 FQGNSA. V was clipped by 8 bases and J by 3 bases; unmatched bases: 8. This CDR3 comprises 15 residues. The CDR3 here is CASRLTGGDNQPQHF. In DNA form, the CDR3 reads TGTGCCAGCCGACTGACAGGGGGTGACAATCAGCCCCAGCATTTT.

This clone was detected once. This chain uses TRBV7-9 with TRBJ1-3; D gene uncertain. V dropped 2 bases and J dropped 6 bases, with 5 bases sitting between them. The V gene's germline CDR1 is SEHNR and CDR2 FQNEAQ (reference sequence). The CDR3 covers 12 residues. CDR3 sequence reads: CASSLKENTIYF. DNA of the CDR3: TGTGCCAGCAGCTTAAAGGAAAACACCATATATTTT.

The table lists this clone with many counts. V gene TRBV5-4 combines with J gene TRBJ1-1; D gene ambiguous. V lost 2 bases and J lost 11, with 13 bases in between. CDR1 and CDR2 (germline): SGHNT, YYREEE (reference sequence). The CDR3 runs to 12 residues. The DNA of the CDR3 is TGTGCCAGCAGCTTTAGGACCTCGCGGGCTTTCTTT. Protein product: CASSFRTSRAFF. The complete variable domain, with remaining parts taken from reference TRBV5-4 and TRBJ1-1, reads ETGVTQSPTHLIKTRGQQVTLRCSSQSGHNTVSWYQQALGQGPQFIFQYYREEENGRGNFPPRFSGLQFPNYSSELNVNALELDDSALYLCASSFRTSRAFFGQGTRLTVV.

Here the CDR3 DNA reads TGTGCCAGCAGTACTCCCCTAGGTGGAGCTTTCTTT. Its protein product is CASSTPLGGAFF. The genes are TRBV6-1 and TRBJ1-1, with D uncertain. The CDR3 loop spans 12 amino acids. V dropped 5 bases and J dropped 10 bases, with 14 bases sitting between them. Germline lookup yields CDR1 MNHNS and CDR2 SASEGT.

The rearrangement uses TRBV19 and TRBJ2-5; D is unclear. Germline V gene sequence: CDR1 LNHDA, CDR2 SQIVND (reference sequence). V lost 4 bases and J 1 base, leaving 10 bases between the germline ends. This CDR3 region has 14 residues. The CDR3 loop is CASSTPAFQETQYF. In DNA form, the CDR3 reads TGTGCCAGTAGTACCCCAGCATTCCAAGAGACCCAGTACTTC.

This clone occurred once. This CDR3 is CATSPRLTGTATQYF. The CDR3 DNA reads as TGTGCCACCAGCCCGCGCTTAACCGGGACGGCGACGCAGTACTTC. This rearrangement joins TRBV15 to TRBJ2-7; D tentatively reads TRBD1 or TRBD2 (5 bases each). This CDR3 has 15 residues. Germline V lookup: CDR1 LNHNV, CDR2 YYDKDF (reference sequence). V was clipped by 5 bases and J by 9 bases, with 23 bases between them.

This chain connects TRBV6-4 to TRBJ2-2; tentatively, D is TRBD1 (5 bases). Germline V lookup: CDR1 MRHNA, CDR2 SNTAGT. V was clipped by 6 bases and J by 2 bases, with 10 bases between them. This CDR3 is built from 14 residues. The CDR3 DNA sequence: TGTGCCAGCAGCCAGGGCTATAACACCGGGGAGCTGTTTTTT. Translation: CASSQGYNTGELFF.

This sequence joins TRBV21-1 and TRBJ2-7; the D call TRBD1 from the table was never checked on the DNA. TRBV21-1 is deemed a pseudogene. This CDR3 spans 14 amino acids. CDR3 DNA sequence: TGTGCCAGCAGCGACCCCACAGGGACCTACGAGCAGTACTTC. Translating gives CASSDPTGTYEQYF.